The next 29 T cell receptor beta chains were all read from a single sample in a study of cytomegalovirus exposure and HLA in healthy donors. The PCR employed 60 Vbeta primers together with 13 Jbeta primers. Profiling relied on immunoSEQ multiplex PCR, and the TCRdb table lists in-frame clones only, not all of them. The data contain around 210,000 clones, approximately 79% of them singletons. The sample consisted of PBMCs. Source of these receptors: a man aged 50 or older in good health and CMV-seronegative.

This clone has only a few counts. This sequence joins TRBV5-4 and TRBJ1-2; D uncertain. V lost 4 bases and J lost 1, with 20 bases in between. CDR1 and CDR2 from the germline V gene are SGHNT and YYREEE (reference sequence). The CDR3 is 17 residues long. The CDR3 region is CASSPGINVGSNYGYTF. As DNA, the CDR3 is TGTGCCAGCAGCCCCGGGATCAATGTGGGAAGTAACTATGGCTACACCTTC.

The V and J genes are TRBV21-1 and TRBJ2-7; the DNA was not compared with TRBD1, the D call given in the table. TRBV21-1 is shown as a pseudogene. There are 14 residues in the CDR3. The CDR3 DNA reads TGTGCCACCCCCAGGGTCCCGAGCTCCTACGAGCAGTACTTC. Protein product: CATPRVPSSYEQYF.

The CDR3 spells CASSYEDKPDTQYF. The CDR3 bases are TGTGCCAGCAGTTACGAGGACAAGCCAGATACGCAGTATTTT. This chain links TRBV6-5 with TRBJ2-3; TRBD1 is a possible D gene (5 bases). V shed 2 bases and J shed 4 bases, with 10 bases lying between them. CDR3 length equals 14 residues. The V gene's germline CDR1 is MNHEY and CDR2 SVGAGI.

This clone came up once. This rearrangement joins TRBV7-3 to TRBJ2-3; 10 nucleotides line up with TRBD2. The germline gives CDR1 SGHTA, CDR2 FQGTGA. The CDR3 contains 17 residues. Losses at the gene ends were 4 bases for V and 0 bases for J; bases not matched to a gene: 7. CDR3 sequence: CASSSRTSGASTDTQYF. In DNA, the CDR3 is TGTGCCAGCAGCTCCCGGACTAGCGGAGCTAGCACAGATACGCAGTATTTT.

There are a few counts of this clone. V is TRBV11-1 and J is TRBJ1-3; D is unresolved. The CDR3 runs to 15 residues. Per germline, CDR1 SGHAT and CDR2 FQDESV (reference sequence). The V end lost 5 bases, the J end lost 4 bases, and 15 bases lay between the germline ends. In nucleotides, the CDR3 is TGTGCCAGCAGCCAAGTGCGGGCCTTCGGAAACACCATATATTTT. Translated, it gives CASSQVRAFGNTIYF.

The sample holds a few counts of this clone. The chain links TRBV18 to TRBJ2-7; perhaps TRBD1 as D (8 bases). Trimming pared 3 bases from V and 6 bases from J, leaving 21 bases between. CDR1 and CDR2 from the germline V gene are KGHSH and LQKENI. CDR3 length: 16 residues. In DNA, the CDR3 is TGTGCCAGCTCACCTACAGGACAGGGAGGGGTAGGCGAGCAGTACTTC. This encodes CASSPTGQGGVGEQYF.

V and J are TRBV12-5 and TRBJ2-3; D might be TRBD1 (5 bases). CDR3 size: 13 residues. Trimming shortened V by 5 bases and J by 4 bases, and 10 bases separated the two germline ends. Germline loops: CDR1 LGHNT, CDR2 FRNRAP. As DNA, the CDR3 is TGTGCTAGTGGTCCCGACAGTCCAGATACGCAGTATTTT. Translated, it gives CASGPDSPDTQYF.

This clone was counted a single time. V usage is TRBV11-3 and J usage is TRBJ2-7, with a possible D match to TRBD2 (6 bases). CDR3 length: 15 residues. Germline loops: CDR1 SGHNT, CDR2 YENEEA. Trimming removed 5 bases from V and 2 bases from J, with 16 bases in between. The CDR3 spells CASSPRGGGTYEQYF. CDR3 in DNA: TGTGCCAGCAGCCCCCGGGGCGGAGGGACCTACGAGCAGTACTTC.

J is TRBJ1-5 and V is TRBV7-2; D possibly corresponds to TRBD1 (5 bases). This CDR3 contains 13 residues. V was cut by 5 bases and J by 5 bases, with 10 bases left in between. Germline-derived CDR1 and CDR2 are SGHTA and FQGNSA. CDR3 bases: TGTGCCAGCAGCCAGGGACTTTATCAGCCCCAGCATTTT. Translating gives CASSQGLYQPQHF.

V gene TRBV27 combines with J gene TRBJ1-5; no clear D. Germline CDR1 is MNHEY and CDR2 is SMNVEV (reference sequence). The CDR3 is made up of 13 amino acids. V was clipped by 5 bases and J by 5 bases, with 10 bases between them. In DNA form, the CDR3 reads TGTGCCAGCAGTAGAGGGCTTTATCAGCCCCAGCATTTT. Translated: CASSRGLYQPQHF.

The V gene is TRBV5-6, the J gene TRBJ2-3, with TRBD2 identical over 12 bases. Per the germline V gene, CDR1 is SGHDT and CDR2 is YYEEEE. The J segment lost 1 base and the V segment lost 4 bases, leaving 4 bases of the junction unmatched. The CDR3 is made up of 16 amino acids. The CDR3 loop reads CASSKRLAGGTDTQYF. For the CDR3, the DNA is TGTGCCAGCAGCAAGAGACTAGCGGGAGGCACAGATACGCAGTATTTT.

This clone was seen just once. The chain carries TRBV5-8 and TRBJ2-7; D may be TRBD1 (7 bases). The length of the CDR3 is 16 residues. The ends were cut back, 0 bases at V and 4 bases at J, with 17 bases in the middle. Germline V gives CDR1 SGHTS, CDR2 YDEGEE. CDR3 sequence reads: CASSLAPQGGSYEQYF. DNA for the CDR3: TGTGCCAGCAGCTTGGCCCCGCAGGGGGGAAGTTACGAGCAGTACTTC. Full variable domain (rest looked up from reference TRBV5-8 and TRBJ2-7): EAGVTQSPTHLIKTRGQQATLRCSPISGHTSVYWYQQALGLGLQFLLWYDEGEERNRGNFPPRFSGRQFPNYSSELNVNALELEDSALYLCASSLAPQGGSYEQYFGPGTRLTVT.

The genes are TRBV28 and TRBJ1-1; TRBD1 aligns across 9 bases. Germline-derived CDR1 and CDR2 are MDHEN and SYDVKM. This CDR3 region has 14 residues. J was trimmed by 10 bases and V by 5 bases; bases with no gene match: 11. The DNA of the CDR3 is TGTGCCAGCAGTCCCGTCCCGGGACAGGGTATAGCTTTCTTT. It encodes CASSPVPGQGIAFF.

This chain uses TRBV7-9 with TRBJ1-1, with TRBD1 identical over 7 bases. The CDR3 runs to 14 residues. V gave up 5 bases and J gave up 4 bases; unmatched junction bases: 7. CDR1 and CDR2 (germline): SEHNR, FQNEAQ (reference sequence). The DNA for the CDR3 is TGTGCCAGCAGCCCTGGGGACAGAGGCACTGAAGCTTTCTTT. This sequence encodes CASSPGDRGTEAFF.

The chain carries TRBV6-4 and TRBJ2-7, with 7 bases matching TRBD2. CDR1 is MRHNA and CDR2 is SNTAGT in the germline V gene. The junction had 6 bases not matched to a gene; V was cut back by 2 bases and J by 5 bases. This CDR3 has 14 residues. The CDR3 DNA follows: TGTGCCAGCAGTGACGGACGGGAGGACCACGAGCAGTACTTC. Translated: CASSDGREDHEQYF.

The CDR3 DNA reads as TGTGCCAGCCCCCCGGGTAGAGTTAACACCGGGGAGCTGTTTTTT. Residues: CASPPGRVNTGELFF. The chain is built from TRBV7-9 and TRBJ2-2; no clear D gene. The V gene lost 8 bases and the J gene lost 2 bases, with 15 bases spanning the gap. This CDR3 spans 15 amino acids. Germline CDR1 SEHNR, CDR2 FQNEAQ (reference sequence). Looking up the rest from reference TRBV7-9 and TRBJ2-2 gives the full variable domain: DTGVSQNPRHKITKRGQNVTFRCDPISEHNRLYWYRQTLGQGPEFLTYFQNEAQLEKSRLLSDRFSAERPKGSFSTLEIQRTEQGDSAMYLCASPPGRVNTGELFFGEGSRLTVL.

The chain employs TRBV7-3 and TRBJ2-1, with 7 bases matching TRBD2. After removal of 1 base from V and 9 bases from J, the junction contained 12 bases not matched to a gene. CDR1 and CDR2 (germline): SGHTA, FQGTGA. The CDR3 length is 16 residues. The CDR3 region has the DNA TGTGCCAGCAGCTTAAACGGGCGGGAGAAGGGTGGTGAGCAGTTCTTC. Translating gives CASSLNGREKGGEQFF.

The gene calls are TRBV19 and TRBJ2-1; 7 positions match TRBD2. Germline CDR1 LNHDA, CDR2 SQIVND (reference sequence). The CDR3 consists of 14 residues. The trim removed 9 bases at V and 5 bases at J, leaving 10 bases unmatched. The CDR3 region is CASWDGAGHNEQFF. CDR3 DNA: TGTGCCAGCTGGGACGGAGCGGGACACAATGAGCAGTTCTTC.

The V and J genes are TRBV5-1 and TRBJ2-6; TRBD2 aligns across 7 bases. Germline V gene data show CDR1 as SGHRS and CDR2 as YFSETQ. This CDR3 is built from 17 residues. V was pared by 2 bases and J by 0 bases, with 5 bases of the junction left unmatched. CDR3 residues: CASSFSGGPSGANVLTF. CDR3 DNA sequence: TGCGCCAGCAGCTTCTCGGGAGGACCCTCTGGGGCCAACGTCCTGACTTTC.

The chain uses TRBV19 and TRBJ2-1, with D perhaps matching TRBD2 (6 bases). Germline V gene sequence: CDR1 LNHDA, CDR2 SQIVND (reference sequence). The CDR3 spans 15 residues. V lost 6 bases, J lost 0 bases, and 12 bases lay in between. The CDR3 bases are TGTGCCAGTAGGCCCGGGACTCGCTCCTACAATGAGCAGTTCTTC. Translation: CASRPGTRSYNEQFF.

V gene TRBV25-1 combines with J gene TRBJ2-1; D is uncertain. Germline loops: CDR1 MGHDK, CDR2 SYGVNS. Trimming stripped 10 bases from V and 3 bases from J, with 13 bases between. This CDR3 has 13 residues. The CDR3 coding sequence is TGTGCCACCAAAGCCTCGGTCTACAATGAGCAGTTCTTC. Translated: CATKASVYNEQFF. The full variable domain, in which reference TRBV25-1 and TRBJ2-1 provide the parts outside the CDR3, is EADIYQTPRYLVIGTGKKITLECSQTMGHDKMYWYQQDPGMELHLIHYSYGVNSTEKGDLSSESTVSRIRTEHFPLTLESARPSHTSQYLCATKASVYNEQFFGPGTRLTVL.

This chain uses TRBV6-1 with TRBJ1-1; D gene ambiguous. The CDR3 covers 13 residues. CDR1 and CDR2 (germline): MNHNS, SASEGT. V was trimmed by 3 bases and J by 5 bases, leaving 10 bases between them. The chain's CDR3 is CASSDRWRTEAFF. The CDR3 region has the DNA TGTGCCAGCAGTGACCGGTGGAGGACTGAAGCTTTCTTT.

The rearrangement joins TRBV7-2 to TRBJ2-2, with 12 bases aligning to TRBD2. The CDR3 is 18 amino acids. J was trimmed by 7 bases and V by 4 bases; bases with no gene match: 13. Germline CDR1 reads SGHTA; CDR2 reads FQGNSA. DNA for the CDR3: TGTGCCAGCAGCTCCCCCAAGACTAGCGGGAGTGCGGACGGGGAGCTGTTTTTT. Encoded protein: CASSSPKTSGSADGELFF.

In regard to this clone: The junction departs from the called germline gene at one end, perhaps through a read error. The chain has TRBV19 and TRBJ2-7; no definite D call. Germline CDR1 and CDR2: LNHDA and SQIVND (reference sequence). This CDR3 region has 13 residues. The CDR3 DNA sequence: TGTGCCAGTAGTATTCCACTCTCCTACGAACAGTACTTC. This encodes CASSIPLSYEQYF.

The chain has TRBV2 and TRBJ2-5; D might be TRBD2 (5 bases). Per the germline V gene, CDR1 is SNHLY and CDR2 is FYNNEI. Trimming took 4 bases from V and 0 from J, leaving 21 bases between them. The CDR3 has 18 residues. Here the CDR3 reads CASSAALIARIDQETQYF. The DNA of the CDR3 is TGTGCCAGCAGTGCAGCTCTTATAGCGCGAATCGACCAAGAGACCCAGTACTTC.

This clone showed up just a few times. CDR3: CASSPTGSYEQYF. CDR3 coding DNA: TGCGCCAGCAGTCCGACAGGGTCCTACGAGCAGTACTTC. V is TRBV4-1 and J is TRBJ2-7; 7 bases agree with TRBD1. Looked up from germline, CDR1 is MGHRA and CDR2 is YSYEKL. CDR3 length: 13 residues. After removal of 6 bases from V and 1 base from J, the junction contained 3 bases not matched to a gene.

The chain recombines TRBV27 with TRBJ2-1; 10 bases align to TRBD2. CDR3 length: 15 residues. CDR1 and CDR2 from the germline V gene are MNHEY and SMNVEV (reference sequence). V was clipped by 3 bases and J by 5 bases; unmatched bases: 4. CDR3 residues: CASSFLAGGNNEQFF. CDR3 DNA sequence: TGTGCCAGCAGTTTTTTAGCGGGAGGCAACAATGAGCAGTTCTTC.

This chain connects TRBV5-1 to TRBJ2-3; 7 bases align to TRBD2. The CDR3 consists of 16 residues. The ends lost 0 bases at V and 6 bases at J; junction bases unmatched: 10. Per the germline V gene, CDR1 is SGHRS and CDR2 is YFSETQ. The CDR3 DNA reads as TGCGCCAGCAGCTTGGATAACGGGAGGCCATTGGATACGCAGTATTTT. This gives the protein CASSLDNGRPLDTQYF.

The genes are TRBV28 and TRBJ2-1; D not certain. This CDR3 is 13 amino acids long. Germline V gives CDR1 MDHEN, CDR2 SYDVKM. Deletions cut 7 bases from V and 2 bases from J, with 9 bases between. The CDR3 DNA follows: TGTGCCAGCAAGGAGACTGCCTACAATGAGCAGTTCTTC. Amino acid sequence: CASKETAYNEQFF.